This TCR beta chain comes out of a study of response to subunit inactivated influenza vaccine. TCRdb recomputed calls from the RT-PCR reads with MiXCR, one row per CDR3 protein. This sample has approximately 530,000 distinct CDR3 sequences; less than 10% occur once, and the top ten carry 10% to 15%. This clonotype occurred many times. The sequenced sample was PBMCs from blood, obtained less than 25 months after vaccination. The sequence was collected from a man between 50 and 70 years old who received an inactivated influenza vaccine.

CDR3: CSTGQANTEAFF. The CDR3, as DNA: TGCAGCACCGGACAGGCGAACACTGAAGCTTTCTTT. The V gene is TRBV29-1, the J gene TRBJ1-1; 7 positions match TRBD1. V shed 8 bases and J 1 base; nucleotides not matched to a gene: 4. CDR3 length: 12 residues. In germline, CDR1 is SQVTM, CDR2 ANQGSEA.